The sequence of this TCR beta chain was determined in a study of spatial heterogeneity in lung cancer. Turning to the study itself: Consistently, beta-chain sequences turned up in larger numbers than alpha-chain sequences did. Averaged across combinations, each unique TCR and UMI pairing appeared more than ten times in raw reads, which were uncorrected. Study-level points and caveats: Tumor TCRs that were ubiquitous and expanded showed up in blood more at resection than follow-up.

Described time point: sample taken at primary tumor resection. Tumor, nontumor lung or frozen PBMC supplied whole RNA that was sequenced unsorted. The donors comprised some 78 untreated early-stage non-small cell lung cancer patients. This clonotype was recorded a few times. The antigen is not known. V was shortened by 0 bases and J by 3 bases, with 18 bases between the two germline ends. This CDR3 comprises 16 residues. CDR1 and CDR2 (germline): DFQATT, SNEGSKA (reference sequence). MiXCR, applied by TCRdb to the 5' RACE reads, yields one record per CDR3 protein. The sample lists some 53,000 distinct CDR3 sequences, roughly 7% occurring once.

The sequencing used PBMCs, collected at surgery. The receptor's source is a female donor with early-stage non-small cell lung cancer. V usage is TRBV20-1 and J usage is TRBJ2-7; tentatively, D is TRBD1 (5 bases). CDR3: CSARDWGGRLNYEQYF. The CDR3 DNA follows: TGCAGTGCTAGAGATTGGGGCGGCAGGCTCAACTACGAGCAGTACTTC.